The next 27 T cell receptor beta chains were all read from a single sample in a study of human T cells and chemical hapten exposure. TCRdb fed the RACE reads into MiXCR, producing one record per CDR3 protein. The table shows around 82,000 distinct CDR3 sequences, with around 6.7% occurring only once. The time point is: patch test 2, 6 weeks after DPC sensitization. The treatment was: therapeutic diphenylcyclopropenone sensitization with weekly scalp DPC. This sample comprised whole blood, obtained in connection with sensitization to the hapten diphenylcyclopropenone (DPC). Receptors were obtained from a woman aged 25 to 45 with alopecia areata. Some clones in this sample may be carry-over from other donors' samples.

In this sample, this clonotype turned up many times. The genes are TRBV18 and TRBJ1-1, with TRBD1 matching over 7 bases. Germline CDR1 KGHSH, CDR2 LQKENI. Trimming took 4 bases from V and 8 from J; bases not matched to a gene: 10. The CDR3 extends over 14 amino acids. As DNA, the CDR3 is TGTGCCAGCTCACAGAACAGGGGAAGTAACGAAGCTTTCTTT. It translates to CASSQNRGSNEAFF.

The chain has TRBV20-1 and TRBJ2-7; TRBD1 is a possible D gene (8 bases). CDR3 size: 13 residues. CDR1 and CDR2 (germline): DFQATT, SNEGSKA (reference sequence). The V and J ends lost 6 bases and 7 bases respectively, with 19 bases between them. CDR3 in DNA: TGCAGTGCCCCACAGGGGGGGATCGGGGAGCAGTACTTC. This encodes CSAPQGGIGEQYF.

This clonotype was observed a handful of times. This chain uses TRBV20-1 with TRBJ2-7; 12 nucleotides line up with TRBD2. Germline CDR1 is DFQATT and CDR2 is SNEGSKA (reference sequence). This CDR3 is 15 amino acids long. Germline trimming cut 0 bases from V and 2 bases from J; bases unmatched to any gene: 2. The CDR3 reads CSARDTSGRTYEQYF. Written as DNA, the CDR3 is TGCAGTGCTAGAGATACTAGCGGGAGGACCTACGAGCAGTACTTC.

This clonotype was seen a few times. Here the CDR3 reads CSARRASGGLTDTQYF. CDR3 coding DNA: TGCAGTGCTAGAAGGGCTAGCGGGGGCCTCACAGATACGCAGTATTTT. The chain carries TRBV20-1 and TRBJ2-3, with 10 bases fitting TRBD2. Germline assignment: CDR1 DFQATT and CDR2 SNEGSKA (reference sequence). The CDR3 contains 16 residues. J was trimmed by 2 bases and V by 2 bases; bases with no gene match: 7.

This clonotype was counted ten times or more. DNA for the CDR3: TGTGCCAGCAGTTATATACGGACAGGGCGTGCGGGCTCCTACAATGAGCAGTTCTTC. It yields the protein CASSYIRTGRAGSYNEQFF. V and J are TRBV6-6 and TRBJ2-1; TRBD1 aligns across 8 bases. Germline V gene sequence: CDR1 MNHNY, CDR2 SVGAGI (reference sequence). The CDR3 is made up of 19 amino acids. Trimming removed 3 bases from V and 0 bases from J; junction bases left unmatched: 13.

The sample holds a few counts of this clonotype. V and J are TRBV10-3 and TRBJ1-2; D might be TRBD1 (6 bases). In germline, CDR1 is ENHRY, CDR2 SYGVKD. This CDR3 is 13 amino acids long. Trimming took 6 bases from V and 5 from J, leaving 13 bases between them. The chain's CDR3 is CAIRTTGPYGYTF. CDR3 bases: TGTGCCATCAGGACGACAGGACCATATGGCTACACCTTC.

This clonotype has only a few counts. The genes are TRBV20-1 and TRBJ2-7; possibly TRBD2 for D (7 bases). The CDR3 consists of 14 residues. Germline CDR1 DFQATT, CDR2 SNEGSKA (reference sequence). V lost 6 bases, J lost 3 bases, and 18 bases lay in between. The DNA for the CDR3 is TGCAGTGCCGAGGGGGGGGCTACCCACTACGAGCAGTACTTC. It translates to CSAEGGATHYEQYF.

This clonotype has just a few counts. V is TRBV10-3 and J is TRBJ2-1; TRBD2 aligns across 16 bases. The V segment lost 6 bases and the J segment 1 base; nucleotides outside the gene matches: 9. CDR3 size: 19 residues. Germline V gene sequence: CDR1 ENHRY, CDR2 SYGVKD. The CDR3 bases are TGTGCCATCAGAAAAACCGGGACTAGCGGGGGGGCGTCCTACAATGAGCAGTTCTTC. Amino acid sequence: CAIRKTGTSGGASYNEQFF.

This clonotype was seen more than once but under ten times. The rearrangement links TRBV5-1 to TRBJ1-1; 8 bases align to TRBD1. The CDR3 is 15 amino acids. Trimming removed 4 bases from V and 2 bases from J; junction bases left unmatched: 7. The V gene's germline CDR1 is SGHRS and CDR2 YFSETQ. Written as DNA, the CDR3 is TGCGCCAGCAGCCCAAGGACAGGGTATAACACTGAAGCTTTCTTT. Its protein product is CASSPRTGYNTEAFF.

The V call is TRBV5-4, the J call TRBJ2-3, with D perhaps being TRBD1 or TRBD2 (6 bases each). In germline, CDR1 is SGHNT, CDR2 YYREEE (reference sequence). CDR3 size: 16 residues. Between the trimmed V and J ends, which lost 7 bases and 2 bases, there was a span of 20 bases. CDR3 sequence (DNA): TGTGCCAGCTCGTCGCCAACGGGGGCCTCCACAGATACGCAGTATTTT. This sequence encodes CASSSPTGASTDTQYF.

V gene TRBV7-9 combines with J gene TRBJ1-4; a weak D match, TRBD1 (6 bases). Germline CDR1 is SEHNR and CDR2 is FQNEAQ (reference sequence). V gave up 11 bases and J gave up 5 bases, with 15 bases separating them. The length of the CDR3 is 13 residues. This chain's CDR3 is CASKTGRNEKLFF. The CDR3 DNA sequence: TGTGCCTCGAAAACAGGGAGGAATGAAAAACTGTTTTTT.

CDR3 coding DNA: TGTGCCATCAGTGAGCGAGAGGGAGGGGGGGGCACTGAAGCTTTCTTT. Its translation is CAISEREGGGGTEAFF. The chain recombines TRBV10-3 with TRBJ1-1; tentatively, D is TRBD1 (6 bases). The CDR3 consists of 16 residues. Germline lookup yields CDR1 ENHRY and CDR2 SYGVKD. V lost 2 bases and J 4 bases, leaving 17 bases between the germline ends.

This clonotype was detected ten times or more. This chain uses TRBV9 with TRBJ2-5; D unclear. V lost 0 bases and J 1 base, leaving 7 bases between the germline ends. The CDR3 is 14 amino acids. Germline V gene sequence: CDR1 SGDLS, CDR2 YYNGEE. CDR3 nucleotide sequence: TGTGCCAGCAGCGTAGGCCCGGTCCAAGAGACCCAGTACTTC. Protein product: CASSVGPVQETQYF.

In its sample, this clonotype was seen many times. J is TRBJ2-1 and V is TRBV29-1; TRBD2 is a possible D gene (5 bases). V was clipped by 4 bases and J by 8 bases, with 15 bases between them. Germline-derived CDR1 and CDR2 are SQVTM and ANQGSEA. There are 13 residues in the CDR3. CDR3 DNA: TGCAGCGTTGCCACGATGCGGGTGGATGAGCAGTTCTTC. Translating it yields CSVATMRVDEQFF.

This clonotype was seen once. A read error is possible here, since a much larger clone lies one base away. This chain joins TRBV19 and TRBJ2-1, with D possibly called TRBD1 or TRBD2 (6 bases each). The V gene's germline CDR1 is LNHDA and CDR2 SQIVND (reference sequence). V was clipped by 4 bases and J by 8 bases, with 21 bases between them. CDR3 length: 16 amino acids. Here the CDR3 DNA reads TGTGCCAGTAGTAGATCCCGCGAGGGGGGTTATGATGAGCAGTTCTTC. Its translation: CASSRSREGGYDEQFF.

The sample holds a few counts of this clonotype. The V call is TRBV7-8, the J call TRBJ1-2; 7 bases map to TRBD1. The V gene's germline CDR1 is SGHVS and CDR2 FQNEAQ. V lost 5 bases and J lost 2; bases outside the gene matches: 14. The CDR3 length is 17 residues. The CDR3, as DNA: TGTGCCAGCAGCCCACAATGGCGGGACAGAAGCAACTATGGCTACACCTTC. It is translated as CASSPQWRDRSNYGYTF.

Many counts were recorded for this clonotype. The chain couples TRBV29-1 to TRBJ1-2, with D tentatively TRBD1 (6 bases). Germline assignment: CDR1 SQVTM and CDR2 ANQGSEA. The CDR3 covers 12 residues. Deletions cut 2 bases from V and 6 bases from J, with 10 bases between. The CDR3 DNA reads as TGCAGCGTTGAAAGGCCAGGGGATGGCTACACCTTC. Translation: CSVERPGDGYTF.

This clonotype occurred a few times. The rearrangement links TRBV20-1 to TRBJ1-2; D is uncertain. There are 11 residues in the CDR3. Per the germline V gene, CDR1 is DFQATT and CDR2 is SNEGSKA (reference sequence). V shed 4 bases and J shed 3 bases, with 6 bases lying between them. The CDR3 loop is CSAKPDYGYTF. CDR3 DNA sequence: TGCAGTGCTAAACCGGACTATGGCTACACCTTC.

As concerns this clonotype: This could be a read error, since a much larger clone is one nucleotide away. The rearrangement uses TRBV6-2 or TRBV6-3 and TRBJ1-2; no reliable D call. Germline V gene sequence: CDR1 MNHEY, CDR2 SVGEGT. This CDR3 has 11 residues. Here the CDR3 DNA reads TGTGCCAGCAGTCGAGACTATAGCTACACCTTC. Amino acid sequence: CASSRDYSYTF.

This clonotype has at least ten counts. This chain links TRBV24-1 with TRBJ2-3, with D perhaps being TRBD1 or TRBD2 (5 bases each). Per germline, CDR1 KGHDR and CDR2 SFDVKD. The CDR3 has 16 residues. Trimming pared 3 bases from V and 1 base from J, leaving 13 bases between. This CDR3 is CATSDTTGGGTDTQYF. The CDR3 nucleotides read TGTGCCACCAGTGATACAACAGGAGGAGGCACAGATACGCAGTATTTT.

This clonotype was seen repeatedly, ten times or more. J is TRBJ2-6 and V is TRBV7-6; D possibly corresponds to TRBD1 (5 bases). The CDR3 runs 15 residues. Trimming removed 5 bases at V and 4 bases at J, with 12 bases between. In germline, CDR1 is SGHVS, CDR2 FNYEAQ. CDR3 sequence: CASSLAGLGANVLTF. The CDR3 nucleotides are TGTGCCAGCAGCCTTGCAGGGCTCGGGGCCAACGTCCTGACTTTC.

This clonotype appeared many times. The gene calls are TRBV7-9 and TRBJ1-6; 8 nucleotides align to TRBD1. Germline CDR1 reads SEHNR; CDR2 reads FQNEAQ (reference sequence). There are 15 residues in the CDR3. The J segment lost 4 bases and the V segment lost 5 bases, leaving 4 bases of the junction unmatched. DNA of the CDR3: TGTGCCAGCAGCGGAGGACAGGGATATAATTCACCCCTCCACTTT. Translated: CASSGGQGYNSPLHF.

In its sample, this clonotype was seen many times. The genes are TRBV25-1 and TRBJ1-5, with D possibly being TRBD1 (6 bases). Germline V CDR1 and CDR2: MGHDK, SYGVNS. The length of the CDR3 is 14 residues. Trimming took 8 bases from V and 4 from J, leaving 15 bases between them. The CDR3 here is CASSDRGANQPQHF. The CDR3 region has the DNA TGTGCCAGCTCCGACCGGGGGGCTAATCAGCCCCAGCATTTT.

At least ten counts were recorded for this clonotype. V is TRBV25-1 and J is TRBJ1-5; no clear D. Trimming shortened V by 0 bases and J by 6 bases, and 6 bases separated the two germline ends. The CDR3 consists of 13 residues. The germline gives CDR1 MGHDK, CDR2 SYGVNS. This CDR3 is CASSEYFGQPQHF. CDR3 coding DNA: TGTGCCAGCAGTGAATATTTTGGTCAGCCCCAGCATTTT.

This clonotype was counted many times. The chain recombines TRBV7-2 with TRBJ2-1; possibly TRBD2 for D (7 bases). Germline CDR1 is SGHTA and CDR2 is FQGNSA. The CDR3 runs to 16 residues. V was pared by 2 bases and J by 7 bases, with 18 bases between. CDR3 sequence: CASSLRTGREGNEQFF. For the CDR3, the DNA is TGTGCCAGCAGCTTACGAACAGGGAGGGAAGGGAATGAGCAGTTCTTC.

The gene calls are TRBV7-2 and TRBJ1-2, with a tentative D call TRBD1 (6 bases). With 2 bases removed from V and 2 bases from J, the gap between germline ends came to 9 bases. The V gene's germline CDR1 is SGHTA and CDR2 FQGNSA. The CDR3 extends over 14 amino acids. The DNA of the CDR3 is TGTGCCAGCAGCTTAAGACAGGAAAACTATGGCTACACCTTC. Its translation is CASSLRQENYGYTF.

This clonotype showed up many times. The chain recombines TRBV6-5 with TRBJ2-1; D might be TRBD1 (5 bases). V dropped 0 bases and J dropped 5 bases, with 8 bases sitting between them. Germline assignment: CDR1 MNHEY and CDR2 SVGAGI. The CDR3 is 14 residues long. Written as DNA, the CDR3 is TGTGCCAGCAGTTACTCCTCAGGGAACAATGAGCAGTTCTTC. It encodes CASSYSSGNNEQFF.